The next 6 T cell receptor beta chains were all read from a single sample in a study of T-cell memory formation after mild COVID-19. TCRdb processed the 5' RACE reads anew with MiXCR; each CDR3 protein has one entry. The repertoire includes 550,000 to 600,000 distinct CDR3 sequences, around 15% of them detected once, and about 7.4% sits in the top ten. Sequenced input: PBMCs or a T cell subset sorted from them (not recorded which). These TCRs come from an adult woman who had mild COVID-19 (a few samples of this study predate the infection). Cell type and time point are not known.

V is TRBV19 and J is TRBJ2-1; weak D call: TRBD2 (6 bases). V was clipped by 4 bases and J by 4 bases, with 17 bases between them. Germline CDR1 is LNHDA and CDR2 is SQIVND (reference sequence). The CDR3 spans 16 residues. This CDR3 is CASSTMEGIWYNEQFF. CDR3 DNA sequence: TGTGCCAGTAGTACGATGGAGGGGATCTGGTACAATGAGCAGTTCTTC.

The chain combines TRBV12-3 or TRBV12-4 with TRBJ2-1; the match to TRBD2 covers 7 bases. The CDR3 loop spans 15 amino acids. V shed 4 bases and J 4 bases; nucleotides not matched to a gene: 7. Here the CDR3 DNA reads TGTGCCAGCAGTTCAGCTAGCGGAAAGTACAATGAGCAGTTCTTC. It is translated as CASSSASGKYNEQFF.

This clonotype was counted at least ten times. CDR3 coding DNA: TGTGCCAGCAGCTTAGGATTGGGCGGGAGCTACGAGCAGTACTTC. Its protein is CASSLGLGGSYEQYF. The J gene is TRBJ2-7, the V gene TRBV7-2, with 7 bases identical to TRBD2. The CDR3 covers 15 residues. CDR1 is SGHTA, CDR2 FQGNSA, per germline. V lost 1 base to trimming and J lost 3 bases; unmatched junction nucleotides: 6.

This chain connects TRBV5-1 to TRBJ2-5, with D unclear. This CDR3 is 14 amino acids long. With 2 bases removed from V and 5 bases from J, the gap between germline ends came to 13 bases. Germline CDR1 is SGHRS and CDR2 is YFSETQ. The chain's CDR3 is CASSLEQSGETQYF. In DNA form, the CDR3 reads TGCGCCAGCAGCTTAGAGCAGTCGGGTGAGACCCAGTACTTC.

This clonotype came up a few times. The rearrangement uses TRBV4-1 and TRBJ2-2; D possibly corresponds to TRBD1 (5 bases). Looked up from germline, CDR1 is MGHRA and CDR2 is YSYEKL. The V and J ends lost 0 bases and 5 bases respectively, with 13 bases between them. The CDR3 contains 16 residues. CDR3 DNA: TGCGCCAGCAGCCAAGATGGGGCAGGACCTACCGGGGAGCTGTTTTTT. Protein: CASSQDGAGPTGELFF.

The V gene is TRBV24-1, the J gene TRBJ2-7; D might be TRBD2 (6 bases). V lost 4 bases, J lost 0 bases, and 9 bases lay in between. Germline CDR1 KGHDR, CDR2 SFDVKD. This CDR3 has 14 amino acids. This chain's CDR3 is CATSEEGSSYEQYF. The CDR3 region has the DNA TGTGCCACCAGTGAGGAGGGGAGCTCCTACGAGCAGTACTTC.